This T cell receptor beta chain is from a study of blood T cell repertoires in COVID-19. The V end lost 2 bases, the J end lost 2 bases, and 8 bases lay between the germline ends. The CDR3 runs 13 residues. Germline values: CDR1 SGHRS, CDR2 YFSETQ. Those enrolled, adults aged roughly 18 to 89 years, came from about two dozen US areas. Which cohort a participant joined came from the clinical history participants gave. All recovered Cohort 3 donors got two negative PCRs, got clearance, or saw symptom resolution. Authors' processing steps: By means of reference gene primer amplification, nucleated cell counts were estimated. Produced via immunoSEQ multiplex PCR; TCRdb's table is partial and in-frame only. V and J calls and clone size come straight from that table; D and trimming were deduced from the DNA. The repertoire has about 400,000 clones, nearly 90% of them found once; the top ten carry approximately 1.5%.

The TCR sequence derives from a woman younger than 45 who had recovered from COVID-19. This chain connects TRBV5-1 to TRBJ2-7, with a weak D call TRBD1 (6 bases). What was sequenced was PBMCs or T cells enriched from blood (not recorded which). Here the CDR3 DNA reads TGCGCCAGCAGCTTCGGGACAACCTACGAGCAGTACTTC. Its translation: CASSFGTTYEQYF.